These T cell receptor beta chains were read from a single sample in a study of neurological immune-mediated disorders. TCRdb redid the calling of the 5' RACE reads with MiXCR, one entry per CDR3 protein. Here the sample spans around 48,000 distinct CDR3 sequences, 10% being singletons. Sequencing was performed on PBMCs. Every receptor here comes from a woman aged 35 to 49 with HTLV-1-associated myelopathy (HAM/TSP). CDR3s include the opening cysteine and the closing phenylalanine or tryptophan. The D gene is left open where the match is weak. Clone size appears in some rows only: once, few, many, or a class for an expanded clone.

D	V	J	size	CDR3	DNA
.	TRBV5-1	TRBJ2-2	many	CASSPRTGELFF	TGCGCCAGCAGCCCCCGCACCGGGGAGCTGTTTTTT
TRBD1	TRBV5-1	TRBJ1-1	many	CASSPIRTGGTNTEAFF	TGCGCCAGCAGCCCAATCCGGACAGGGGGCACGAACACTGAAGCTTTCTTT
.	TRBV12-3/TRBV12-4	TRBJ1-2	many	CASSQRRGANYGYTF	TGTGCCAGCAGTCAACGACGGGGAGCTAACTATGGCTACACCTTC
TRBD1	TRBV5-1	TRBJ1-1	many	CASSVRQGSEAFF	TGCGCCAGCAGCGTCAGACAGGGTAGTGAAGCTTTCTTT
.	TRBV5-1	TRBJ1-1	many	CASSRGYTEAFF	TGCGCCAGCAGCCGGGGGTACACTGAAGCTTTCTTT
.	TRBV12-3/TRBV12-4	TRBJ1-1	many	CASSLAGGTEAFF	TGTGCCAGCAGTTTAGCAGGGGGCACTGAAGCTTTCTTT
.	TRBV5-1	TRBJ1-3	many	CASSLGQASRAGNTIYF	TGCGCCAGCAGCTTGGGACAGGCGAGTAGGGCCGGAAACACCATATATTTT
.	TRBV7-2	TRBJ2-1	many	CASSLERLGHNEQFF	TGTGCCAGCAGCTTAGAGAGACTAGGCCACAATGAGCAGTTCTTC
.	TRBV11-3	TRBJ2-5	many	CASSYYYRREETQYF	TGTGCCAGCAGCTATTATTACAGGCGAGAAGAGACCCAGTACTTC
TRBD1	TRBV6-5	TRBJ2-1	many	CASSLSTGSSYNEQFF	TGTGCCAGCAGTTTATCGACAGGGAGCTCCTACAATGAGCAGTTCTTC
.	TRBV4-1	TRBJ1-2	many	CASSQDTGLNGYTF	TGCGCCAGCAGCCAAGATACGGGTTTAAATGGCTACACCTTC
.	TRBV4-1	TRBJ2-6	many	CASSQEASQGSGVWSGANVLTF	TGCGCCAGCAGCCAAGAAGCGAGTCAGGGCTCGGGCGTTTGGTCTGGGGCCAACGTCCTGACTTTC
TRBD1	TRBV12-3/TRBV12-4	TRBJ2-3	many	CASSLGQGASDTQYF	TGTGCCAGCAGTTTGGGGCAGGGGGCCTCAGATACGCAGTATTTT
.	TRBV12-3/TRBV12-4	TRBJ1-1	many	CASSLFQANTEAFF	TGTGCCAGCAGTTTATTTCAGGCGAACACTGAAGCTTTCTTT
.	TRBV12-3/TRBV12-4	TRBJ1-2	.	CASSYRQTNYGYTF	TGTGCCAGCAGTTACAGACAGACTAACTATGGCTACACCTTC
.	TRBV5-5	TRBJ2-2	.	CASSSRGWDTGELFF	TGTGCCAGCAGCTCCCGGGGGTGGGACACCGGGGAGCTGTTTTTT
.	TRBV11-3	TRBJ2-1	many	CASSPRARGEGDEQFF	TGTGCCAGCAGCCCTAGAGCGAGGGGGGAAGGGGATGAGCAGTTCTTC
.	TRBV6-1	TRBJ2-3	many	CASSESRPSGTQYF	TGTGCCAGCAGTGAATCTAGACCTTCGGGTACGCAGTATTTT
.	TRBV5-1	TRBJ2-5	many	CASSPDGNPGETQYF	TGCGCCAGCAGCCCGGACGGTAACCCTGGGGAGACCCAGTACTTC
TRBD1	TRBV20-1	TRBJ2-1	many	CSAPWDSTYNEQFF	TGCAGTGCTCCCTGGGACAGCACTTACAATGAGCAGTTCTTC
TRBD1	TRBV7-8	TRBJ1-2	many	CASSLTGDYGYTF	TGTGCCAGCAGCCTCACAGGGGACTATGGCTACACCTTC
.	TRBV4-3	TRBJ2-1	many	CASSQGGRQGGYNEQFF	TGCGCCAGCAGCCAAGGAGGGCGACAGGGAGGCTACAATGAGCAGTTCTTC
TRBD1	TRBV20-1	TRBJ2-3	many	CSARKTGQGTDTQYF	TGCAGTGCTAGAAAAACGGGACAGGGCACAGATACGCAGTATTTT
.	TRBV5-1	TRBJ1-3	many	CASSYDSSGNTIYF	TGCGCCAGCAGCTATGACAGCTCTGGAAACACCATATATTTT
.	TRBV6-1	TRBJ1-2	many	CASGRGRYQYGYTF	TGTGCCAGCGGTCGTGGACGGTACCAATATGGCTACACCTTC
TRBD2	TRBV29-1	TRBJ2-2	.	CSVELAGVNTGELFF	TGCAGCGTTGAATTAGCGGGGGTGAACACCGGGGAGCTGTTTTTT
TRBD2	TRBV12-3/TRBV12-4	TRBJ2-1	many	CASSQGLAGDEQFF	TGTGCCAGCAGCCAGGGACTAGCGGGGGATGAGCAGTTCTTC
TRBD1	TRBV5-1	TRBJ2-2	many	CASSFRDRGLWDNTGELFF	TGCGCCAGCAGCTTCCGGGACAGGGGGCTTTGGGACAACACCGGGGAGCTGTTTTTT
.	TRBV4-2	TRBJ2-1	many	CASSQVGLLYNEQFF	TGTGCCAGCAGCCAAGTAGGTCTCCTATACAATGAGCAGTTCTTC
.	TRBV5-1	TRBJ2-1	many	CASSLGVYNEQFF	TGCGCCAGCAGCTTGGGGGTGTACAATGAGCAGTTCTTC
TRBD2	TRBV5-4	TRBJ2-5	many	CASSTGTRETQYF	TGTGCCAGCAGCACCGGGACTAGAGAGACCCAGTACTTC
.	TRBV20-1	TRBJ2-3	many	CSAPPGGNTDTQYF	TGCAGTGCCCCCCCCGGAGGGAATACAGATACGCAGTATTTT
.	TRBV9	TRBJ2-7	many	CASSVEAVDYYEQYF	TGTGCCAGCAGCGTAGAAGCTGTCGACTACTACGAGCAGTACTTC
.	TRBV3-1	TRBJ2-5	.	CASSQARRGETQYF	TGTGCCAGCAGCCAAGCGAGACGGGGAGAGACCCAGTACTTC
.	TRBV9	TRBJ2-1	many	CASSARGDRYNEQFF	TGTGCCAGCAGCGCCAGGGGGGACCGCTACAATGAGCAGTTCTTC
.	TRBV4-1	TRBJ1-2	few	CASSQDRGLAYGYTF	TGCGCCAGCAGCCAAGACAGGGGTCTCGCCTATGGCTACACCTTC
.	TRBV20-1	TRBJ1-3	many	CSARDWNSGNTIYF	TGCAGTGCTAGAGATTGGAATTCTGGAAACACCATATATTTT
.	TRBV7-2	TRBJ2-2	.	CASSLGLLTGELFF	TGTGCCAGCAGCTTAGGGCTCCTCACCGGGGAGCTGTTTTTT
TRBD2	TRBV20-1	TRBJ2-5	few	CSAAPGLAGGETQYF	TGCAGTGCGGCGCCGGGACTAGCGGGGGGTGAGACCCAGTACTTC
TRBD1	TRBV9	TRBJ2-5	many	CASSVGDRESETQYF	TGTGCCAGCAGCGTAGGAGACAGGGAATCCGAGACCCAGTACTTC
TRBD2	TRBV9	TRBJ2-3	.	CASSRDGRGSTDTEYF	TGTGCCAGCAGCCGCGACGGGCGGGGGAGCACAGATACGGAGTATTTT
.	TRBV2	TRBJ1-1	few	CASKVDSLNTEAFF	TGTGCCAGCAAAGTCGACAGCTTGAACACTGAAGCTTTCTTT
.	TRBV20-1	TRBJ2-7	many	CSARASKYEQYF	TGCAGTGCTAGAGCCAGTAAGTACGAGCAGTACTTC
.	TRBV6-6	TRBJ2-7	many	CASSYKGGTYEQYF	TGTGCCAGCAGTTACAAAGGGGGGACCTACGAGCAGTACTTC
TRBD2	TRBV7-7	TRBJ2-2	many	CASSLAGGLTGELFF	TGTGCCAGCAGCTTGGCGGGGGGGCTCACCGGGGAGCTGTTTTTT
TRBD1	TRBV4-1	TRBJ2-7	many	CASRGTGRSYEQYF	TGCGCCAGCAGGGGGACAGGGCGATCCTACGAGCAGTACTTC
.	TRBV4-1	TRBJ1-1	many	CASRVNPSNTEAFF	TGCGCCAGCAGGGTGAACCCATCCAACACTGAAGCTTTCTTT
.	TRBV10-3	TRBJ2-5	.	CAISNVGVETQYF	TGTGCCATCAGTAACGTGGGGGTGGAGACCCAGTACTTC
.	TRBV5-1	TRBJ2-7	many	CASSPRQESYEQYF	TGCGCCAGCAGCCCAAGACAGGAGTCCTACGAGCAGTACTTC
.	TRBV6-6	TRBJ2-5	many	CASQEGAGGTETQYF	TGTGCCAGCCAAGAGGGTGCGGGCGGAACGGAGACCCAGTACTTC
.	TRBV6-6	TRBJ2-7	many	CASRSLVSSGYF	TGTGCCAGCAGGTCACTAGTTTCTTCGGGGTACTTC
TRBD2	TRBV12-3/TRBV12-4	TRBJ2-1	many	CASRSSGTSGRKQFF	TGTGCCAGCAGATCGTCCGGGACTAGCGGGAGGAAGCAGTTCTTC